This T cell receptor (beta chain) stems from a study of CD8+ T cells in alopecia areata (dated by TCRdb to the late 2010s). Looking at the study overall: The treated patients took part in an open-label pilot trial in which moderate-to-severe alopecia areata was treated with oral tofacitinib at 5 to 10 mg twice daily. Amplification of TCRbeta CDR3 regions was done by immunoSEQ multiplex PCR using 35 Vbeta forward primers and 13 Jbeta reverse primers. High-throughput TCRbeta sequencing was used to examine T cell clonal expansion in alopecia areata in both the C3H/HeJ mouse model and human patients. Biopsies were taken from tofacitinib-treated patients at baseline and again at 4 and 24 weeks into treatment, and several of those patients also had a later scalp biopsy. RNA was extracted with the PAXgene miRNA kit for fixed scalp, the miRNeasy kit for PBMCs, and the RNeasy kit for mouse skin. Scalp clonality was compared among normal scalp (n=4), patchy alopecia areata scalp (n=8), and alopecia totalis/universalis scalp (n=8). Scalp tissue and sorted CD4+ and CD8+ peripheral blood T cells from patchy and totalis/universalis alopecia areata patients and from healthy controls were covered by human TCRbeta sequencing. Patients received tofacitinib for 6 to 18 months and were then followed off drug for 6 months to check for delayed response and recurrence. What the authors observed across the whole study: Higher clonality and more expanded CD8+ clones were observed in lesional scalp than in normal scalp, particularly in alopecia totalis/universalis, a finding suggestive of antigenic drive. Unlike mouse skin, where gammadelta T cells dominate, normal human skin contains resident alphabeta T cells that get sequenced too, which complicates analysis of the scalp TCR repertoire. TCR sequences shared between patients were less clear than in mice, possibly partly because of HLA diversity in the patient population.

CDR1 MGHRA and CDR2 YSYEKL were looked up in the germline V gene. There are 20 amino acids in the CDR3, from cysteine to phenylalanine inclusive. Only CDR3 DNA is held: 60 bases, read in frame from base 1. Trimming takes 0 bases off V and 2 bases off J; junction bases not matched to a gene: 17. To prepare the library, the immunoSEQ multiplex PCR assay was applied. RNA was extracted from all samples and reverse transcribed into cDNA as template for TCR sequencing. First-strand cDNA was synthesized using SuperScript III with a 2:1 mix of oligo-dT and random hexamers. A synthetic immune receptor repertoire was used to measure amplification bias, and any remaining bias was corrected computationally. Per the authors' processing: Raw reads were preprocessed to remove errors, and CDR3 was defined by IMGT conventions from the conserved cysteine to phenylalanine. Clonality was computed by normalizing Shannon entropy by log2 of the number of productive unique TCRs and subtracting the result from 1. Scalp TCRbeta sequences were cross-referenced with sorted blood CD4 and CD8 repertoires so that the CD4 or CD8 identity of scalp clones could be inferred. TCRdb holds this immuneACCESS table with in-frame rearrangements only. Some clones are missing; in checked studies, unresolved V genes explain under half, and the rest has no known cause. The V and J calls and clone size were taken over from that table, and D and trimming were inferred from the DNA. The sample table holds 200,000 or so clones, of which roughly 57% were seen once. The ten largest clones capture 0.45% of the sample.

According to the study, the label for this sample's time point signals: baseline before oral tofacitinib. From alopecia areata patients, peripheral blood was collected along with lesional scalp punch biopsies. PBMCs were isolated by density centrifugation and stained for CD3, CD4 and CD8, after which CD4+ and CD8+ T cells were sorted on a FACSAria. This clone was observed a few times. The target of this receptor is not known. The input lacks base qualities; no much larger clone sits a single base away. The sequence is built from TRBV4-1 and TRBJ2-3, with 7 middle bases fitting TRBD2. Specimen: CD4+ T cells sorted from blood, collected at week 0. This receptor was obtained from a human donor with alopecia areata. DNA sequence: TGCGCCAGCAGCCAAGACCCCGGGGCGTGGGGCGGGAGTTCCACAGATACGCAGTATTTT. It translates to CASSQDPGAWGGSSTDTQYF.